The subject of this entry is one T cell receptor beta chain. This sample is drawn from a study of blood T cell repertoires in COVID-19. Study summary: Sites in the United States, Italy and Spain provided acute and convalescent COVID-19 samples.

Categorization into cohorts depended on clinical history that participants reported. Donors in Cohort 3 counted as recovered after two negative PCRs, clearance, or symptom resolution. The CDR3 sequence is 14 residues long. Germline V lookup: CDR1 SGHRS, CDR2 YFSETQ. The V segment lost 0 bases and the J segment 5 bases; nucleotides outside the gene matches: 0. Sequenced by immunoSEQ multiplex PCR; TCRdb stores in-frame clones only, minus some. The repertoire has approximately 350,000 clones, around four fifths of them found once; the top ten carry about 5.4%. This chain uses TRBV5-1 with TRBJ1-5; 9 bases are shared with TRBD1. This clonotype originated in a woman in her forties or fifties who had recovered from COVID-19. Sequencing was carried out using PBMCs or T cells enriched from blood (not recorded which). CDR3 in amino acids: CASSLGTGDQPQHF. The CDR3 DNA is TGCGCCAGCAGCTTGGGGACAGGGGATCAGCCCCAGCATTTT.